Listed below are T cell receptor beta chains from one sample, sequenced in a study of T cell changes during pregnancy in multiple sclerosis. Here immunoSEQ multiplex PCR was the method, and the copy in TCRdb shows in-frame clones only, minus some. The table has approximately 100,000 clones, just over 90% seen once. This specimen consisted of peripheral blood, obtained after pregnancy. These receptors originate from a female donor with multiple sclerosis, enrolled in a pregnancy study. Both conserved end residues are part of each CDR3. The order of the fields is J gene, V gene, D gene, clone size, CDR3 protein, CDR3 DNA. D genes are given only for firm matches. Size values are once, few and many counts, or a class for expanded clones, and some rows have none.

J gene: TRBJ1-1; V gene: TRBV13; D gene: TRBD1; clone size: .; CDR3 protein: CASSLDRGNTEAFF; CDR3 DNA: TGTGCCAGCAGCCTGGACAGGGGGAACACTGAAGCTTTCTTT
J gene: TRBJ2-7; V gene: TRBV2; D gene: .; clone size: .; CDR3 protein: CASRGESYEQYF; CDR3 DNA: TGTGCCAGCAGGGGAGAATCCTACGAGCAGTACTTC
J gene: TRBJ2-7; V gene: TRBV27; D gene: .; clone size: .; CDR3 protein: CASSSVSEIYEQYF; CDR3 DNA: TGTGCCAGCAGTTCGGTCAGCGAGATCTACGAGCAGTACTTC
J gene: TRBJ2-7; V gene: TRBV29-1; D gene: .; clone size: once; CDR3 protein: CSVEGRAAYEQYF; CDR3 DNA: TGCAGCGTTGAAGGCAGGGCCGCCTACGAGCAGTACTTC
J gene: TRBJ1-5; V gene: TRBV6-1; D gene: .; clone size: .; CDR3 protein: CASSAVGGESNQPQHF; CDR3 DNA: TGTGCCAGCAGTGCCGTAGGGGGGGAATCCAATCAGCCCCAGCATTTT
J gene: TRBJ2-1; V gene: TRBV5-1; D gene: TRBD2; clone size: .; CDR3 protein: CASSLTLGTSGRDEQFF; CDR3 DNA: TGCGCCAGCAGCCTCACTCTTGGGACTAGCGGGCGGGATGAGCAGTTCTTC
J gene: TRBJ2-1; V gene: TRBV7-8; D gene: TRBD2; clone size: .; CDR3 protein: CASSTGLAGYNEQFF; CDR3 DNA: TGTGCCAGCAGCACCGGACTAGCGGGGTACAATGAGCAGTTCTTC
J gene: TRBJ1-1; V gene: TRBV30; D gene: .; clone size: .; CDR3 protein: CAWISPMNTEAFF; CDR3 DNA: TGTGCCTGGATTAGTCCGATGAACACTGAAGCTTTCTTT
J gene: TRBJ1-2; V gene: TRBV2; D gene: .; clone size: few; CDR3 protein: CASTPSPHLAYGYTF; CDR3 DNA: TGTGCCAGCACCCCATCCCCCCATCTAGCCTATGGCTACACCTTC
J gene: TRBJ1-2; V gene: TRBV13; D gene: .; clone size: .; CDR3 protein: CASSLDTQRYGYTF; CDR3 DNA: TGTGCCAGCAGCTTAGATACGCAGAGGTATGGCTACACCTTC
J gene: TRBJ2-7; V gene: TRBV6-5; D gene: TRBD1; clone size: .; CDR3 protein: CASSYSGQEQYF; CDR3 DNA: TGTGCCAGCAGTTACTCGGGACAGGAGCAGTACTTC
J gene: TRBJ2-6; V gene: TRBV18; D gene: .; clone size: many; CDR3 protein: CASSHSSGANVLTF; CDR3 DNA: TGTGCCAGCTCCCACAGCTCTGGGGCCAACGTCCTGACTTTC
J gene: TRBJ2-5; V gene: TRBV10-3; D gene: TRBD2; clone size: .; CDR3 protein: CAIRTSGGSAGTQYF; CDR3 DNA: TGTGCCATTCGAACTAGCGGGGGGTCTGCAGGAACCCAGTACTTC
J gene: TRBJ1-1; V gene: TRBV6-5; D gene: .; clone size: few; CDR3 protein: CASSYVQGSEAFF; CDR3 DNA: TGTGCCAGCAGTTACGTGCAGGGTAGTGAAGCTTTCTTT
J gene: TRBJ2-3; V gene: TRBV10-1; D gene: .; clone size: .; CDR3 protein: CASSDFGLAMDTQYF; CDR3 DNA: TGCGCCAGCAGTGATTTTGGCCTAGCGATGGATACGCAGTATTTT
J gene: TRBJ1-1; V gene: TRBV11-2; D gene: TRBD1; clone size: once; CDR3 protein: CASSPQGEAFF; CDR3 DNA: TGTGCCAGCAGCCCACAGGGGGAAGCTTTCTTT
J gene: TRBJ2-7; V gene: TRBV11-2; D gene: TRBD1; clone size: .; CDR3 protein: CASSLHPGGGEQYF; CDR3 DNA: TGTGCCAGCAGCTTACATCCAGGGGGCGGCGAGCAGTACTTC
J gene: TRBJ1-1; V gene: TRBV7-6; D gene: .; clone size: .; CDR3 protein: CASSLASGNEAFF; CDR3 DNA: TGTGCCAGCAGCTTAGCGAGCGGGAATGAAGCTTTCTTT
J gene: TRBJ2-2; V gene: TRBV19; D gene: .; clone size: .; CDR3 protein: CASSIEAGAGRTGELFF; CDR3 DNA: TGTGCCAGTAGTATAGAGGCGGGGGCCGGTCGGACCGGGGAGCTGTTTTTT
J gene: TRBJ1-6; V gene: TRBV11-2; D gene: TRBD1; clone size: .; CDR3 protein: CASSFTTGKGSPLHF; CDR3 DNA: TGTGCCAGCAGCTTTACGACAGGGAAAGGATCACCCCTCCACTTT
J gene: TRBJ2-5; V gene: TRBV14; D gene: TRBD2; clone size: .; CDR3 protein: CASSRSGGALQETQYF; CDR3 DNA: TGTGCCAGCAGTCGTAGCGGGGGGGCCCTCCAAGAGACCCAGTACTTC
J gene: TRBJ1-3; V gene: TRBV7-9; D gene: TRBD1; clone size: .; CDR3 protein: CASSYRDRGPGNTIYF; CDR3 DNA: TGTGCCAGCAGCTACCGGGACAGGGGGCCTGGAAACACCATATATTTT
J gene: TRBJ1-6; V gene: TRBV5-4; D gene: .; clone size: .; CDR3 protein: CASSFDGGQPHSPLHF; CDR3 DNA: TGTGCCAGCAGTTTCGATGGCGGACAGCCCCATTCACCCCTCCACTTT
J gene: TRBJ2-2; V gene: TRBV9; D gene: .; clone size: .; CDR3 protein: CASSVAFGELFF; CDR3 DNA: TGTGCCAGCAGCGTAGCATTCGGGGAGCTGTTTTTT
J gene: TRBJ2-3; V gene: TRBV19; D gene: .; clone size: .; CDR3 protein: CASSGRSRGASDTQYF; CDR3 DNA: TGTGCCAGTAGTGGCCGATCCAGGGGTGCGTCAGATACGCAGTATTTT
J gene: TRBJ1-5; V gene: TRBV7-8; D gene: TRBD1; clone size: .; CDR3 protein: CASSQILRGTGYSNQPQHF; CDR3 DNA: TGTGCCAGCAGCCAGATTCTACGGGGGACAGGGTATAGCAATCAGCCCCAGCATTTT
J gene: TRBJ1-6; V gene: TRBV13; D gene: .; clone size: .; CDR3 protein: CASSLEQGGPYNSPLHF; CDR3 DNA: TGTGCCAGCAGTTTGGAACAGGGCGGGCCCTATAATTCACCCCTCCACTTT
J gene: TRBJ1-6; V gene: TRBV5-1; D gene: .; clone size: .; CDR3 protein: CASSLQDTYNSPLHF; CDR3 DNA: TGCGCCAGCAGCTTGCAGGACACCTATAATTCACCCCTCCACTTT
J gene: TRBJ2-1; V gene: TRBV5-6; D gene: .; clone size: .; CDR3 protein: CASSSAGGLGGNEQFF; CDR3 DNA: TGTGCCAGCAGCTCGGCTGGCGGGTTGGGCGGAAATGAGCAGTTCTTC
J gene: TRBJ1-2; V gene: TRBV19; D gene: TRBD1; clone size: .; CDR3 protein: CATSQMSGQGAYGYTF; CDR3 DNA: TGTGCCACCTCCCAAATGTCCGGACAGGGCGCCTATGGCTACACCTTC
J gene: TRBJ2-1; V gene: TRBV9; D gene: TRBD2; clone size: .; CDR3 protein: CASSGRVGEGYNEQFF; CDR3 DNA: TGTGCCAGCAGCGGGCGGGTGGGGGAGGGCTACAATGAGCAGTTCTTC
J gene: TRBJ2-2; V gene: TRBV27; D gene: .; clone size: .; CDR3 protein: CASSSMLRAGELFF; CDR3 DNA: TGTGCCAGCAGTTCAATGCTCAGGGCCGGGGAGCTGTTTTTT